A selection of T cell receptor beta chains follows, all from one sample in a study of T cell responses to AZD1222 COVID-19 vaccine. Produced via immunoSEQ multiplex PCR; TCRdb's table is partial and in-frame only. The top ten clones hold around 7% of a sample with roughly 97,000 clones, around 88% of them seen once. Specimen: peripheral blood, collected on day 0 of AZD1222 vaccination. Source of these receptors: an adult in good health. Each CDR3 is given without its conserved first and last residue.

V	J	CDR3
TRBV5-6	TRBJ2-7	ASSSRQGAIRKQY
TRBV10-3	TRBJ1-1	AIRAPGTGPTEAF
TRBV5-5	TRBJ2-1	ASSPTRGGAYNEQF
TRBV7-9	TRBJ2-1	ASRLDSYNEQF
TRBV4-1	TRBJ2-3	ASSRKFRNPSADTQY
TRBV3-1/TRBV3-2	TRBJ2-7	ASSPLAQAAYEQY
TRBV18	TRBJ1-5	ASSPGALSNQPQH
TRBV29-1	TRBJ1-1	SADKTRGAMNTEAF
TRBV6-6	TRBJ2-3	ASSPRGGWSGTDTQY
TRBV5-4	TRBJ1-4	ASSLEMGQSTNEKLF
TRBV7-2	TRBJ2-7	ASSPWALGDPLSYEQY
TRBV2	TRBJ2-7	ASKPGTVSYEQY
TRBV7-9	TRBJ1-2	ASSEAHWPDPVYGYT
TRBV5-4	TRBJ2-2	ASSPGGTGTGELF
TRBV28	TRBJ2-7	ASRRQGKDEQY
TRBV9	TRBJ2-6	ASSDSPSGANVLT
TRBV5-4	TRBJ1-6	ASSFGRINSPLH
TRBV6-2/TRBV6-3	TRBJ2-2	ASNPTGNTGELF
TRBV5-3	TRBJ1-5	ARNLTKPGIPRSNQPQH
TRBV9	TRBJ1-6	ASSVSAGGGNSPLH
TRBV5-1	TRBJ2-2	ASSSKPGVTNTGELF
TRBV5-4	TRBJ1-2	ASSPRQTSYGYT
TRBV24-1	TRBJ2-7	ATSGEPSYEQY
TRBV7-9	TRBJ2-7	ASSPRRGGSISYEQY
TRBV28	TRBJ1-6	ASSDAQYNSPLH
TRBV18	TRBJ1-6	ASSPTQGGDSPLH
TRBV7-8	TRBJ1-2	ASSLMARGYT
TRBV6-5	TRBJ2-1	ASRPIVGYNEQF
TRBV11-2	TRBJ1-1	ASSLPNTEAF
TRBV10-3	TRBJ2-6	AISTSGANVLT
TRBV28	TRBJ1-3	ASSLTGELGGNTIY
TRBV29-1	TRBJ2-7	SVERQGASY
TRBV14	TRBJ1-2	ASSQDDRPASYGYT
TRBV5-1	TRBJ1-2	ASSRLQGQEGYT
TRBV4-3	TRBJ1-6	ASSHRTAENSPLH
TRBV7-2	TRBJ1-2	ASTMTGVGNYGYT
TRBV7-9	TRBJ2-7	ASSLSREGPYEQY
TRBV7-2	TRBJ1-2	ASSAVPIVANYGYT
TRBV6-4	TRBJ1-1	ASSRDRGNTEAF
TRBV4-2	TRBJ2-7	ASSRKIQAGESYEQY
TRBV6-7	TRBJ1-1	ASSPVKGDHGEAF
TRBV11-2	TRBJ1-3	ASSFVRGSGNTIY
TRBV10-2	TRBJ2-4	ASSEEGSLAKNIQY
TRBV7-8	TRBJ2-7	ASSLVLGGDKQY
TRBV28	TRBJ1-5	ASSLDGRPQH
TRBV7-2	TRBJ1-6	ASSPQRDNNSPLH
TRBV30	TRBJ1-6	AWSGQVLLLPASPLH
TRBV2	TRBJ2-5	ASSDLPQETQY
TRBV2	TRBJ1-4	ASSDTNGELF
TRBV10-3	TRBJ1-1	AISDIRDRGGTEAF
TRBV4-3	TRBJ2-3	ASSQSQPDTQY
TRBV7-9	TRBJ1-6	ASSPPTTSYNSPLH
TRBV6-5	TRBJ2-1	ASSYTGLAGGYEQF